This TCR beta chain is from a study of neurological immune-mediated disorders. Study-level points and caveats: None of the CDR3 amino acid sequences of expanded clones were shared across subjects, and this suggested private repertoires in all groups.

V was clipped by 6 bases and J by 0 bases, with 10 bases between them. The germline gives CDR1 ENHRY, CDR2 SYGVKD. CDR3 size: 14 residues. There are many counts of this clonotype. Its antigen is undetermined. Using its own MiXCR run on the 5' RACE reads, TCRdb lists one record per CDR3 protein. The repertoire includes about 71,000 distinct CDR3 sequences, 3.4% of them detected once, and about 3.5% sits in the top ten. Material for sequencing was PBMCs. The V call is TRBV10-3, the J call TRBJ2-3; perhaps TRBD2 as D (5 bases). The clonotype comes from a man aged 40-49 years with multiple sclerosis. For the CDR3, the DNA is TGTGCCATCAGGGAGGCAGTTAGCACAGATACGCAGTATTTT. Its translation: CAIREAVSTDTQYF.